These 26 T cell receptor beta chains were all obtained from the same sample, sequenced in a study of blood T cell repertoires in COVID-19. Using immunoSEQ multiplex PCR, the repertoire was profiled, and TCRdb retains in-frame clones only, with some absent. The data contain about 59,000 clones, approximately 80% of them singletons. Sequenced material: peripheral blood. The receptors shown here come from a man aged 55 to 70 with acute or convalescent COVID-19.

The gene calls are TRBV27 and TRBJ2-4; a weak D match, TRBD2 (5 bases). The CDR3 runs 18 residues. The germline CDR1 and CDR2 sequences are MNHEY and SMNVEV (reference sequence). Trimming took 2 bases from V and 4 from J, leaving 21 bases between them. In DNA form, the CDR3 reads TGTGCCAGCAGTTTACGCCGCTCGGCGGACTCTCGAAAAAACATTCAGTACTTC. This translates into CASSLRRSADSRKNIQYF.

V gene TRBV9 combines with J gene TRBJ2-2, with 7 bases aligning to TRBD2. The CDR3 spans 15 residues. V lost 3 bases to trimming and J lost 6 bases; unmatched junction nucleotides: 8. Germline CDR1 reads SGDLS; CDR2 reads YYNGEE. CDR3 protein: CASSETGGVSGELFF. The CDR3 DNA follows: TGTGCCAGCAGCGAGACGGGGGGAGTCTCCGGGGAGCTGTTTTTT.

V gene TRBV6-4 combines with J gene TRBJ2-3; perhaps TRBD2 as D (5 bases). Deletions cut 4 bases from V and 1 base from J, with 9 bases between. This CDR3 spans 14 amino acids. Germline values: CDR1 MRHNA, CDR2 SNTAGT. CDR3 in amino acids: CASSVSGGTDTQYF. CDR3 DNA: TGTGCCAGCAGTGTTTCCGGGGGCACAGATACGCAGTATTTT.

This clone has a single count. The V and J genes are TRBV25-1 and TRBJ2-5, with 7 bases fitting TRBD1. This CDR3 has 15 amino acids. Germline V gene lookup returns CDR1 MGHDK and CDR2 SYGVNS. The V segment lost 0 bases and the J segment 4 bases; nucleotides outside the gene matches: 5. The CDR3 DNA reads as TGTGCCAGCAGTGAATACAAGGGGGCCGGAGAGACCCAGTACTTC. The encoded protein is CASSEYKGAGETQYF.

The chain couples TRBV19 to TRBJ2-1; tentatively, D is TRBD2 (6 bases). Looked up from germline, CDR1 is LNHDA and CDR2 is SQIVND (reference sequence). Deletions cut 6 bases from V and 8 bases from J, with 20 bases between. The CDR3 length is 15 residues. The CDR3: CASSQSPTSKDEQFF. The CDR3 DNA is TGTGCCAGTAGCCAGAGCCCAACTAGCAAGGATGAGCAGTTCTTC. Complete variable domain (other parts from reference TRBV19 and TRBJ2-1): DGGITQSPKYLFRKEGQNVTLSCEQNLNHDAMYWYRQDPGQGLRLIYYSQIVNDFQKGDIAEGYSVSREKKESFPLTVTSAQKNPTAFYLCASSQSPTSKDEQFFGPGTRLTVL.

The V call is TRBV7-6, the J call TRBJ2-5; 12 nucleotides line up with TRBD2. This CDR3 region has 16 residues. After removal of 6 bases from V and 1 base from J, the junction contained 6 bases not matched to a gene. CDR1 is SGHVS, CDR2 FNYEAQ, per germline. CDR3 protein: CASSLTSGGAQETQYF. The CDR3 DNA reads as TGTGCCAGCAGTTTGACTAGCGGGGGAGCCCAAGAGACCCAGTACTTC.

V is TRBV19 and J is TRBJ1-2, with D possibly being TRBD1 (6 bases). The CDR3 runs 14 residues. Germline CDR1 is LNHDA and CDR2 is SQIVND (reference sequence). V gave up 4 bases and J gave up 1 base, with 10 bases separating them. The CDR3 DNA follows: TGTGCCAGTAGTACCCAACAGGGTAACTATGGCTACACCTTC. Translating it yields CASSTQQGNYGYTF. Full variable domain (outside the CDR3, taken from reference TRBV19 and TRBJ1-2): DGGITQSPKYLFRKEGQNVTLSCEQNLNHDAMYWYRQDPGQGLRLIYYSQIVNDFQKGDIAEGYSVSREKKESFPLTVTSAQKNPTAFYLCASSTQQGNYGYTFGSGTRLTVV.

The chain carries TRBV7-2 and TRBJ2-7, with 7 nucleotides matching TRBD1. This CDR3 comprises 11 residues. CDR1 and CDR2 (germline): SGHTA, FQGNSA. V gave up 5 bases and J gave up 7 bases; unmatched junction bases: 2. The CDR3 DNA is TGTGCCAGCAGCCCGGACAGGGAGCAGTACTTC. It is translated as CASSPDREQYF.

Here the CDR3 DNA reads TGTGCCAGCAGCTTAAATGTGGGACAGGCTACTGGAAACACCATATATTTT. As protein: CASSLNVGQATGNTIYF. The V call is TRBV7-2, the J call TRBJ1-3, with 8 bases matching TRBD1. The CDR3 is 17 amino acids. V lost 2 bases to trimming and J lost 2 bases; unmatched junction nucleotides: 8. Germline V lookup: CDR1 SGHTA, CDR2 FQGNSA.

J is TRBJ2-3 and V is TRBV5-4, with D possibly TRBD2 on 6 matching bases. With 9 bases removed from V and 2 bases from J, the gap between germline ends came to 13 bases. The CDR3 sequence is 13 residues long. CDR1 is SGHNT and CDR2 is YYREEE in the germline V gene (reference sequence). The DNA for the CDR3 is TGTGCCACCGGAGGGAAGACCACAGATACGCAGTATTTT. It yields the protein CATGGKTTDTQYF.

This chain joins TRBV28 and TRBJ2-3; a weak D match, TRBD2 (7 bases). There are 15 residues in the CDR3. The germline V and J ends were trimmed by 2 bases and 0 bases, with 9 bases remaining between them. The germline V gene encodes CDR1 MDHEN and CDR2 SYDVKM. CDR3 nucleotides: TGTGCCAGCAGTTTAGCGGGGGCTAGCACAGATACGCAGTATTTT. Protein product: CASSLAGASTDTQYF.

This chain uses TRBV7-3 with TRBJ2-1, with TRBD1 identical over 9 bases. Germline V gene sequence: CDR1 SGHTA, CDR2 FQGTGA. The V gene end was trimmed by 2 bases and the J gene end by 7 bases; junction bases not matched to a gene: 15. The CDR3 has 18 residues. For the CDR3, the DNA is TGTGCCAGCAGCTTAGGGCTGGACAGGGGACCTCCGTGGAATGAGCAGTTCTTC. It yields the protein CASSLGLDRGPPWNEQFF.

The chain employs TRBV3-1 (or the pseudogene TRBV3-2) and TRBJ1-1; TRBD1 agrees at 8 bases. Germline lookup yields CDR1 LGHDT and CDR2 YNNKEL (reference sequence). After removal of 2 bases from V and 7 bases from J, the junction contained 12 bases not matched to a gene. The CDR3 has 16 residues. The CDR3: CASSQPIGTGRVEAFF. In DNA, the CDR3 is TGTGCCAGCAGCCAACCCATAGGGACAGGCAGAGTTGAAGCTTTCTTT.

The chain couples TRBV19 to TRBJ1-1; TRBD1 matches 10 bases. The germline V gene encodes CDR1 LNHDA and CDR2 SQIVND (reference sequence). The CDR3 spans 13 residues. Unmatched junction bases numbered 5, after V lost 8 bases and J lost 5 bases. The CDR3 nucleotides read TGTGCCAGTGGGGACAGGGGACGGACTGAAGCTTTCTTT. Encoded protein: CASGDRGRTEAFF.

This clone was seen only once. The V call is TRBV5-5, the J call TRBJ2-7; 7 bases are a match to TRBD2. Losses at the gene ends were 3 bases for V and 3 bases for J; bases not matched to a gene: 9. Germline CDR1 SGHKS, CDR2 YYEKEE (reference sequence). There are 15 residues in the CDR3. The CDR3 coding sequence is TGTGCCAGCAGCTCAGCAGGGAGGGATGACTACGAGCAGTACTTC. It translates to CASSSAGRDDYEQYF.

The gene calls are TRBV9 and TRBJ1-3; D might be TRBD1 (6 bases). Germline assignment: CDR1 SGDLS and CDR2 YYNGEE. V dropped 4 bases and J dropped 0 bases, with 14 bases sitting between them. The CDR3 loop spans 16 amino acids. CDR3 in amino acids: CASSSTGSISGNTIYF. In nucleotides, the CDR3 is TGTGCCAGCAGCTCGACAGGATCAATCTCTGGAAACACCATATATTTT.

This clone was picked up a small number of times. The gene calls are TRBV5-4 and TRBJ2-2, with D possibly being TRBD2 (6 bases). This CDR3 contains 15 residues. CDR1 is SGHNT and CDR2 is YYREEE in the germline V gene (reference sequence). V lost 4 bases to trimming and J lost 5 bases, with 15 bases between them. The CDR3 bases are TGTGCCAGCAGCGAAGGGGCCCGGGGGACCGGGGAGCTGTTTTTT. Protein sequence: CASSEGARGTGELFF.

The gene calls are TRBV18 and TRBJ2-5, with 9 nucleotides matching TRBD2. The CDR3 is 14 amino acids. Germline CDR1 is KGHSH and CDR2 is LQKENI. V was clipped by 2 bases and J by 4 bases; unmatched bases: 2. The CDR3 here is CASSPSSGVETQYF. CDR3 sequence (DNA): TGTGCCAGCTCACCATCTAGCGGGGTAGAGACCCAGTACTTC.

This clone was found a few times. The chain is built from TRBV12-3 or TRBV12-4 and TRBJ1-2; D may be TRBD1 (5 bases). The CDR3 loop spans 11 amino acids. Trimming stripped 10 bases from V and 9 bases from J, with 15 bases between. CDR3 protein: CATGLWGSYTF. The CDR3 bases are TGTGCCACCGGGTTGTGGGGCAGCTACACCTTC.

The rearrangement uses TRBV29-1 and TRBJ1-2, with 7 bases that match TRBD1. This CDR3 comprises 15 residues. Trimming at V came to 3 bases and at J to 6 bases, leaving 13 bases not matched to a gene. Germline lookup yields CDR1 SQVTM and CDR2 ANQGSEA. CDR3 sequence reads: CSVEEGPGQAHGYTF. The CDR3 DNA reads TGCAGCGTTGAGGAAGGTCCTGGACAGGCTCATGGCTACACCTTC.

Here the CDR3 reads CASSEAHTDYEQYF. In DNA form, the CDR3 reads TGTGCCAGCAGTGAAGCACACACAGATTACGAGCAGTACTTC. The rearrangement links TRBV6-1 to TRBJ2-7, with D unclear. Germline lookup yields CDR1 MNHNS and CDR2 SASEGT. This CDR3 contains 14 residues. Trimming removed 0 bases from V and 4 bases from J, with 10 bases in between.

The J gene is TRBJ2-5, the V gene TRBV2, with 11 positions matching TRBD2. CDR3 size: 15 residues. Per germline, CDR1 SNHLY and CDR2 FYNNEI. Losses at the gene ends were 3 bases for V and 3 bases for J; bases not matched to a gene: 3. The CDR3 reads CASSESLAGEETQYF. The CDR3 nucleotides read TGTGCCAGCAGTGAGTCACTAGCGGGGGAAGAGACCCAGTACTTC.

The chain links TRBV19 to TRBJ1-3; 9 nucleotides align to TRBD1. Germline assignment: CDR1 LNHDA and CDR2 SQIVND (reference sequence). The CDR3 sequence is 14 residues long. V shed 4 bases, J shed 7 bases, and the junction held 5 bases outside the gene matches. The CDR3 reads CASSTRTGVNTIYF. The CDR3 bases are TGTGCCAGTAGTACGAGGACAGGGGTGAACACCATATATTTT.

J is TRBJ2-3 and V is TRBV6-5; no firm D call. CDR3 length equals 14 residues. Germline-derived CDR1 and CDR2 are MNHEY and SVGAGI. Trimming removed 0 bases from V and 0 bases from J, with 4 bases in between. The CDR3 here is CASSYSSSTDTQYF. CDR3 bases: TGTGCCAGCAGTTACTCGTCAAGCACAGATACGCAGTATTTT.

The rearrangement links TRBV18 to TRBJ1-1; the D gene is possibly TRBD1 (5 bases). Trimming pared 2 bases from V and 0 bases from J, leaving 10 bases between. Germline V gives CDR1 KGHSH, CDR2 LQKENI. This CDR3 region has 15 residues. CDR3 region: CASSPGQALNTEAFF. The CDR3 nucleotides are TGTGCCAGCTCACCAGGACAAGCCTTGAACACTGAAGCTTTCTTT.

This clone was seen once. The rearrangement joins TRBV6-5 to TRBJ2-3, with TRBD2 as a possible D gene (6 bases). Per germline, CDR1 MNHEY and CDR2 SVGAGI. V shed 4 bases and J shed 4 bases, with 12 bases lying between them. This CDR3 has 14 residues. CDR3 bases: TGTGCCAGCAGTTCTGTCGGGGGATCAGATACGCAGTATTTT. It translates to CASSSVGGSDTQYF.